Presented here are 11 T cell receptor beta chains from one specimen sequenced in a study of T cells in Graves' hyperthyroidism and ophthalmopathy. Amplification of TCR beta CDR3 regions was performed using RNA transcripts as template. TCR CDR3 underwent first-round RT-PCR with the HTBI primer set. TCRdb re-called the multiplex PCR reads with MiXCR, one entry per CDR3 protein. The repertoire consists of some 460,000 distinct CDR3 sequences, with about a sixth occurring once and the leading ten covering 12% to 15%. Sequences were obtained from blood. Receptors originate from a woman aged 18-29 years with Graves' hyperthyroidism.

This clonotype was detected ten times or more. V is TRBV20-1 and J is TRBJ2-1, with a weak D call TRBD2 (5 bases). Looked up from germline, CDR1 is DFQATT and CDR2 is SNEGSKA (reference sequence). Trimming pared 1 base from V and 15 bases from J, leaving 16 bases between. This CDR3 region has 12 residues. CDR3 sequence reads: CSARGAVRELFF. DNA of the CDR3: TGCAGTGCTAGAGGTGCCGTAAGGGAGTTGTTCTTC.

Remarks on this clonotype: A clone one base away is much larger, so this may be a read error. The chain is built from TRBV7-9 and TRBJ2-7; D unresolved. This CDR3 has 11 amino acids. Trimming took 7 bases from V and 9 from J, leaving 13 bases between them. The V gene's germline CDR1 is SEHNR and CDR2 FQNEAQ (reference sequence). CDR3 in DNA: TGTGCCAGCACCACAATCGAGGTGCAGTACTTC. Its translation is CASTTIEVQYF.

The chain employs TRBV10-3 and TRBJ2-1; 8 positions agree with TRBD1. V lost 7 bases to trimming and J lost 5 bases; unmatched junction nucleotides: 7. The germline V gene encodes CDR1 ENHRY and CDR2 SYGVKD. The CDR3 spans 14 residues. The CDR3 here is CAINGDRGDNEQFF. The CDR3 bases are TGTGCCATCAATGGAGACAGGGGCGACAATGAGCAGTTCTTC.

This clonotype was seen a handful of times. The chain combines TRBV7-9 with TRBJ2-7, with D uncertain. The CDR3 sequence is 14 residues long. V was clipped by 5 bases and J by 0 bases, with 11 bases between them. Per germline, CDR1 SEHNR and CDR2 FQNEAQ (reference sequence). Here the CDR3 reads CASSQPGLSYEQYF. The CDR3 DNA follows: TGTGCCAGCAGCCAACCGGGTCTCTCCTACGAGCAGTACTTC.

The chain links TRBV7-3 to TRBJ1-1, with 10 bases that match TRBD1. V was pared by 5 bases and J by 3 bases, with 18 bases of the junction left unmatched. The length of the CDR3 is 19 residues. Germline CDR1 reads SGHTA; CDR2 reads FQGTGA. This CDR3 reads CASSPWGGGGGTGDTEAFF. The CDR3 coding sequence is TGTGCCAGCAGCCCCTGGGGGGGGGGGGGAGGGACAGGGGACACTGAAGCTTTCTTT.

The V gene is TRBV6-1, the J gene TRBJ1-4; no firm D call. Germline V gene lookup returns CDR1 MNHNS and CDR2 SASEGT. The germline V and J ends were trimmed by 2 bases and 4 bases, with 14 bases remaining between them. This CDR3 contains 16 residues. The DNA of the CDR3 is TGTGCCAGCAGTGAACTTTCGAGACCTTATAATGAAAAACTGTTTTTT. It codes for CASSELSRPYNEKLFF.

This sequence joins TRBV7-9 and TRBJ2-7; D is perhaps TRBD1 or TRBD2 (5 bases each). V lost 1 base, J lost 1 base, and 8 bases lay in between. The CDR3 runs 14 residues. Per germline, CDR1 SEHNR and CDR2 FQNEAQ (reference sequence). Here the CDR3 reads CASSLGDGSYEQYF. Written as DNA, the CDR3 is TGTGCCAGCAGCTTAGGGGACGGTTCCTACGAGCAGTACTTC.

This clonotype was seen repeatedly, ten times or more. The chain uses TRBV6-5 and TRBJ2-1; D is undetermined. Germline V gives CDR1 MNHEY, CDR2 SVGAGI. This CDR3 has 14 residues. The ends were cut back, 2 bases at V and 5 bases at J, with 10 bases in the middle. In DNA form, the CDR3 reads TGTGCCAGCAGTTACGGACGGTCTAACAATGAGCAGTTCTTC. It yields the protein CASSYGRSNNEQFF.

This clonotype was detected many times. The V gene is TRBV12-3 or TRBV12-4, the J gene TRBJ2-7, with 8 nucleotides matching TRBD1. J was trimmed by 0 bases and V by 5 bases; bases with no gene match: 6. This CDR3 is built from 15 residues. The CDR3 here is CASSPDRGNSYEQYF. CDR3 DNA: TGTGCCAGCAGTCCCGACAGGGGCAACTCCTACGAGCAGTACTTC.

Many counts were recorded for this clonotype. V gene TRBV20-1 combines with J gene TRBJ2-7, with no clear D. CDR1 is DFQATT and CDR2 is SNEGSKA in the germline V gene (reference sequence). V lost 0 bases and J 4 bases, leaving 16 bases between the germline ends. This CDR3 spans 15 amino acids. The CDR3 is CSARDPRTIGYEQYF. Written as DNA, the CDR3 is TGCAGTGCTAGAGATCCTCGGACGATCGGGTACGAGCAGTACTTC.

The table lists this clonotype with many counts. Written as DNA, the CDR3 is TGTGCCAGCAGCCCGAGCCCCAGGGAATCAGAGACCCAGTACTTC. Its protein product is CASSPSPRESETQYF. The chain links TRBV7-8 to TRBJ2-5; D might be TRBD1 (5 bases). Trimming removed 5 bases from V and 4 bases from J, with 17 bases in between. CDR3 length equals 15 residues. Germline CDR1 and CDR2: SGHVS and FQNEAQ.